This TCR beta chain was identified during a study of blood T cells in healthy people across ages. This clonotype was counted only a few times. Together with a sample-barcoded 5' primer, a J-beta primer mix was included in a second PCR lasting roughly 6 to 12 cycles. A single record per CDR3 protein comes from TCRdb applying MiXCR to the 5' RACE reads. The profile shows 1.8 million or so distinct CDR3 sequences, about 39% of them singletons. The sequencing input was blood. The receptor was isolated from a human donor in good health.

The CDR3 DNA reads TGCGCCAGCAGCCAAGATATTGGGGGCGGAAGGGGCTACACCTTC. This codes for CASSQDIGGGRGYTF. The chain has TRBV4-3 and TRBJ1-2; perhaps TRBD1 as D (6 bases). The CDR3 runs to 15 residues. From germline, CDR1 is LGHNA and CDR2 YSLEER. V was cut by 0 bases and J by 8 bases, with 16 bases left in between.